The clone carrying this TCR beta chain occurred a few times. The protocol was immunoSEQ multiplex PCR, while the TCRdb copy is restricted to in-frame clones and leaves out a portion. The table has about 140,000 clones, about 90% seen once. Trimming removed 4 bases from V and 8 bases from J; junction bases left unmatched: 8. Germline loops: CDR1 MNHEY, CDR2 SVGAGI. This CDR3 has 16 residues. The sample is drawn from a study of control samples from healthy donors and cancer patients. The sequencing input was blood. J is TRBJ1-4 and V is TRBV6-5; 12 bases are shared with TRBD1. This receptor was identified in a man between 18 and 29 years old in good health. The CDR3, as DNA: TGTGCCAGCAGTTTTAACCCGGGGACAGGGGGCGAAAAACTGTTTTTT. Translating it yields CASSFNPGTGGEKLFF.